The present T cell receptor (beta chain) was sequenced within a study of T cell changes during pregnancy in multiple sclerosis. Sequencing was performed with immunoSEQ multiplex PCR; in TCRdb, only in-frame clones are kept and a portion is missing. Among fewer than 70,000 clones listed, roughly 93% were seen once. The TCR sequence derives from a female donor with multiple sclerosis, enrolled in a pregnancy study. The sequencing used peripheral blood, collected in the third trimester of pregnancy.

The CDR3 DNA is TGTGCCAGCAATAACAGGGACACCGGGGAGCTGTTTTTT. Translated: CASNNRDTGELFF. The chain links TRBV2 to TRBJ2-2; weak D call: TRBD1 (6 bases). Looked up from germline, CDR1 is SNHLY and CDR2 is FYNNEI. This CDR3 is 13 amino acids long. Trimming left V 7 bases short and J 3 bases short, with 9 bases between.